The 3 T cell receptor beta chains reported below all come from one sample, sequenced in a study of identical twins. Using its own MiXCR run on the 5' RACE reads, TCRdb lists one record per CDR3 protein. The repertoire holds around 160,000 distinct CDR3 sequences, with roughly 3.5% as singletons. The source material was memory T cells sorted from blood. These receptor sequences come from a man between 18 and 35 years old in good health.

The sample holds many counts of this clonotype. The chain carries TRBV5-1 and TRBJ2-1, with a tentative D call TRBD2 (6 bases). The CDR3 sequence is 13 residues long. V shed 3 bases and J shed 5 bases, with 9 bases lying between them. The germline CDR1 and CDR2 sequences are SGHRS and YFSETQ. CDR3 protein: CASSWGLNNEQFF. The CDR3 DNA reads TGCGCCAGCAGCTGGGGACTTAACAATGAGCAGTTCTTC.

This clonotype was counted ten times or more. This chain uses TRBV20-1 with TRBJ2-3, with a possible D match to TRBD2 (5 bases). The CDR3 runs to 15 residues. V shed 6 bases and J shed 2 bases, with 18 bases lying between them. The germline CDR1 and CDR2 sequences are DFQATT and SNEGSKA (reference sequence). The CDR3 nucleotides read TGCAGTGCCACGGACTTCGACGGTAACACAGATACGCAGTATTTT. Protein product: CSATDFDGNTDTQYF.

This clonotype was recorded at least ten times. This chain uses TRBV7-2 with TRBJ1-5; D unresolved. Trimming pared 5 bases from V and 0 bases from J, leaving 17 bases between. Per germline, CDR1 SGHTA and CDR2 FQGNSA. The CDR3 loop spans 17 amino acids. The CDR3 coding sequence is TGTGCCAGCAGCGCTATGCCCCGGCAGAATAGCAATCAGCCCCAGCATTTT. Residues: CASSAMPRQNSNQPQHF.